The entry below gives a single TCR beta chain sequence along with its context. The antigen is undetermined. CDR1 LGHNA and CDR2 YSLEER come from the germline V gene. V was shortened by 0 bases and J by 3 bases, with 14 bases between the two germline ends. This CDR3 comprises 17 residues. CD45RO-negative, CCR7-positively selected cells formed the naive CD8 fraction, excluding terminally differentiated effector memory CD45RA+ cells. This entry belongs to a study of shared clonotypes between healthy human individuals. Replicate PCRs run on sorted subsets employed approximately 0.2 ug DNA, approximately 30,000 T cell genomes. Method: immunoSEQ multiplex PCR; TCRdb's copy keeps in-frame clones and lacks some. The table lists 2 million to 2.5 million clones, about 92% of them singletons. The study, taken as a whole, reports: An anticipated effect of sequencing depth on clonotype sharing among donors was recognized.

Source material: naive CD8+ T cells from PBMCs. This sequence joins TRBV4-3 and TRBJ2-2; D might be TRBD2 (5 bases). The source of this sequence is a man aged 18 to 30 in good health. Some clones in this sample may be carry-over from other donors' samples. For the CDR3, the DNA is TGCGCCAGCAGCCAAGACACCAGGACTCAACACACCGGGGAGCTGTTTTTT. Encoded protein: CASSQDTRTQHTGELFF.